The 12 T cell receptor beta chains in this list originate from one sample, sequenced in a study of spatial heterogeneity in lung cancer. Each CDR3 protein is one row after TCRdb ran MiXCR on the 5' RACE reads. This sample has approximately 110,000 distinct CDR3 sequences, with 10% to 13% found just once. Stated time point: blood at routine non-recurrence follow-up after resection. Material: PBMCs, obtained at follow-up. The receptors were sampled from a female donor with early-stage non-small cell lung cancer.

In its sample, this clonotype was seen a few times. The rearrangement uses TRBV18 and TRBJ2-7; D uncertain. Trimming cost V 3 bases and J 7 bases, with 13 bases left between them. From germline, CDR1 is KGHSH and CDR2 LQKENI. The CDR3 has 13 residues. The CDR3 spells CASSPQGFAEQYV. CDR3 sequence (DNA): TGTGCCAGCTCACCTCAAGGGTTTGCGGAGCAGTACGTC.

The chain recombines TRBV9 with TRBJ2-1; D gene ambiguous. V lost 0 bases, J lost 7 bases, and 11 bases lay in between. The CDR3 contains 14 residues. Germline-derived CDR1 and CDR2 are SGDLS and YYNGEE. CDR3 in DNA: TGTGCCAGCAGCGTAGCCTTAGCTAGGAATGAGCAGTTCTTC. It codes for CASSVALARNEQFF. The full variable domain, completed using reference TRBV9 and TRBJ2-1, is DSGVTQTPKHLITATGQRVTLRCSPRSGDLSVYWYQQSLDQGLQFLIQYYNGEERAKGNILERFSAQQFPDLHSELNLSSLELGDSALYFCASSVALARNEQFFGPGTRLTVL.

This chain connects TRBV6-6 to TRBJ1-4; unclear D gene. V gave up 2 bases and J gave up 6 bases, with 7 bases separating them. The CDR3 loop spans 13 amino acids. Germline CDR1 reads MNHNY; CDR2 reads SVGAGI (reference sequence). For the CDR3, the DNA is TGTGCCAGCAGTTACGGTGGGGATGAAAAACTGTTTTTT. Its translation: CASSYGGDEKLFF.

This clonotype was detected many times. The chain is built from TRBV5-4 and TRBJ1-2, with D possibly TRBD1 on 6 matching bases. Germline V gene lookup returns CDR1 SGHNT and CDR2 YYREEE (reference sequence). CDR3 size: 13 residues. V lost 2 bases to trimming and J lost 6 bases, with 11 bases between them. The CDR3 spells CASSFRGADGYTF. The CDR3 DNA follows: TGTGCCAGCAGCTTTCGGGGGGCGGATGGCTACACCTTC.

This rearrangement joins TRBV7-8 to TRBJ1-1; D may be TRBD1 (6 bases). The CDR3 has 18 amino acids. The V end lost 1 base, the J end lost 1 base, and 19 bases lay between the germline ends. Germline V gives CDR1 SGHVS, CDR2 FQNEAQ. The CDR3 DNA sequence: TGTGCCAGCAGCTTAGGGTACAGGGCCACAACTACGAACACTGAAGCTTTCTTT. Protein: CASSLGYRATTTNTEAFF.

The CDR3 region has the DNA TGTGCCAGCAGCCAAAGATCGACTAGCGTCTTCACAGATACGCAGTATTTT. Translating it yields CASSQRSTSVFTDTQYF. The chain couples TRBV14 to TRBJ2-3; TRBD2 matches 8 bases. The junction had 9 bases not matched to a gene; V was cut back by 2 bases and J by 2 bases. This CDR3 spans 17 amino acids. Germline CDR1 SGHDN, CDR2 FVKESK.

This clonotype was recorded a few times. This chain joins TRBV28 and TRBJ2-7; 10 bases align to TRBD2. Germline CDR1 reads MDHEN; CDR2 reads SYDVKM. The CDR3 sequence is 15 residues long. The trim removed 7 bases at V and 0 bases at J, leaving 6 bases unmatched. Here the CDR3 reads CASTLGLADSYEQYF. CDR3 DNA: TGTGCCAGCACCCTCGGACTAGCGGACTCCTACGAGCAGTACTTC.

This rearrangement joins TRBV18 to TRBJ1-2, with 9 positions matching TRBD1. V trimming: 6 bases; J trimming: 4 bases; junction bases outside the gene matches: 6. The CDR3 contains 14 residues. Looked up from germline, CDR1 is KGHSH and CDR2 is LQKENI. The chain's CDR3 is CASSRGTGLYGYTF. DNA for the CDR3: TGTGCCAGCTCGCGCGGGACAGGGCTCTATGGCTACACCTTC.

V and J are TRBV11-3 and TRBJ1-1; 7 nucleotides align to TRBD1. The CDR3 length is 17 residues. The V and J ends lost 1 base and 0 bases, in that order; junction bases with no gene match: 8. Germline-derived CDR1 and CDR2 are SGHNT and YENEEA. CDR3 sequence reads: CASSLGWTGPMNTEAFF. The CDR3 region has the DNA TGTGCCAGCAGCTTAGGCTGGACAGGACCCATGAACACTGAAGCTTTCTTT.

The chain combines TRBV29-1 with TRBJ2-1, with TRBD2 as a possible D gene (6 bases). V lost 3 bases and J lost 6, with 9 bases in between. The germline CDR1 and CDR2 sequences are SQVTM and ANQGSEA. The length of the CDR3 is 12 residues. The CDR3 region has the DNA TGCAGCGTTGATGGAGCGGGCAATGAGCAGTTCTTC. Translating it yields CSVDGAGNEQFF.

A few counts support this clonotype. V gene TRBV28 combines with J gene TRBJ2-3; 11 positions match TRBD2. Trimming took 7 bases from V and 7 from J; bases not matched to a gene: 10. Germline CDR1 is MDHEN and CDR2 is SYDVKM. This CDR3 is 15 amino acids long. CDR3 DNA sequence: TGTGCCAGCACTGATCCGGGACTAGCGGTATATACGCAGTATTTT. Protein sequence: CASTDPGLAVYTQYF.

There are a few counts of this clonotype. V usage is TRBV28 and J usage is TRBJ2-1; a possible D gene is TRBD1 (5 bases). The CDR3 length is 14 residues. V lost 4 bases to trimming and J lost 5 bases, with 12 bases between them. Germline V gene data show CDR1 as MDHEN and CDR2 as SYDVKM. CDR3 DNA: TGTGCCAGCAGTTCAAGCCTGGGGCACAATGAGCAGTTCTTC. Translation gives CASSSSLGHNEQFF. Supplemented by reference TRBV28 and TRBJ2-1, the full variable domain reads DVKVTQSSRYLVKRTGEKVFLECVQDMDHENMFWYRQDPGLGLRLIYFSYDVKMKEKGDIPEGYSVSREKKERFSLILESASTNQTSMYLCASSSSLGHNEQFFGPGTRLTVL.